This TCR beta chain was sequenced during a study of OX40 agonist ivuxolimab in advanced cancers. The overall study: Patients undergoing dose escalation presented with hepatocellular carcinoma, melanoma, renal cell or head and neck cancer. Findings and caveats of the study: Expanded clones tended on average to be more numerous among CD8+ T cells than CD4+. Low normalized clonal expansion also occurred in some nonresponding patients.

Libraries were prepared by immunoSEQ multiplex PCR; TCRdb keeps only in-frame clonotypes and omits some of them. Counted here are tens of thousands of clones, 80% to 90% occurring once; the ten biggest clones make up 5.5% to 6.5%. Note on this clone: The antigen is undetermined.

V trimming: 3 bases; J trimming: 7 bases; junction bases outside the gene matches: 8. This CDR3 has 15 residues. In germline, CDR1 is SGDLS, CDR2 YYNGEE. This chain uses TRBV9 with TRBJ1-4, with 8 bases fitting TRBD1. Specimen: CD4+ or CD8+ T cells sorted from blood, collected in a trial of the OX40 agonist ivuxolimab. The TCR originated in an adult with an advanced solid tumor such as melanoma, head and neck, liver or kidney cancer. In nucleotides, the CDR3 is TGTGCCAGCAGCGCCGGGACAGGAGGAGGTGAAAAACTGTTTTTT. Translating gives CASSAGTGGGEKLFF.